The 24 T cell receptor beta chains below come from one sample, sequenced in a study of T cell changes during pregnancy in multiple sclerosis. Using immunoSEQ multiplex PCR, the repertoire was profiled, and TCRdb retains in-frame clones only, with some absent. Seen here are more than 40,000 clones, around 94% observed once, and the top ten hold approximately 0.62%. The sample consisted of CD4+ T cells from peripheral blood mononuclear cells, taken in the third trimester of pregnancy. These receptors were obtained from a female donor with multiple sclerosis, enrolled in a pregnancy study.

This clone was recorded only once. The chain carries TRBV19 and TRBJ1-3; possibly TRBD1 for D (6 bases). V lost 4 bases, J lost 0 bases, and 28 bases lay in between. Germline CDR1 and CDR2: LNHDA and SQIVND (reference sequence). The length of the CDR3 is 21 residues. CDR3 protein: CASSNRLQPGHFRYSGNTIYF. The CDR3 DNA reads TGTGCCAGTAGTAACCGCCTACAACCGGGACACTTTCGGTACTCTGGAAACACCATATATTTT.

J is TRBJ2-7 and V is TRBV2; 8 positions match TRBD1. The junction had 3 bases not matched to a gene; V was cut back by 7 bases and J by 4 bases. Looked up from germline, CDR1 is SNHLY and CDR2 is FYNNEI. CDR3 size: 12 residues. The CDR3: CASKQGAYEQYF. The CDR3 coding sequence is TGTGCCAGCAAGCAGGGGGCTTACGAGCAGTACTTC.

The chain recombines TRBV30 with TRBJ2-1; D not resolved. The CDR3 contains 15 residues. Germline CDR1 is GTSNPN and CDR2 is SVGIG (reference sequence). Trimming cost V 1 base and J 2 bases, with 12 bases left between them. The CDR3 loop is CAWSGGGRTYNEQFF. DNA for the CDR3: TGTGCCTGGAGTGGAGGCGGCCGAACCTACAATGAGCAGTTCTTC.

V is TRBV28 and J is TRBJ2-7, with 7 bases aligning to TRBD1. V was pared by 2 bases and J by 4 bases, with 5 bases of the junction left unmatched. CDR1 and CDR2 (germline): MDHEN, SYDVKM. CDR3 length: 14 amino acids. The CDR3, as DNA: TGTGCCAGCAGTTTAGTAGCGACAGGGTACGAGCAGTACTTC. Residues: CASSLVATGYEQYF.

J is TRBJ1-2 and V is TRBV19; D unclear. Germline loops: CDR1 LNHDA, CDR2 SQIVND (reference sequence). The CDR3 sequence is 14 residues long. Deletions cut 3 bases from V and 7 bases from J, with 15 bases between. The CDR3 loop reads CASSIYGREGGYTF. The CDR3 coding sequence is TGTGCCAGTAGTATCTATGGGCGAGAAGGTGGCTACACCTTC.

This clone was seen just once. The chain uses TRBV5-3 and TRBJ2-7; D is unclear. TRBV5-3 is labeled an ORF, and its function is uncertain. The ends were cut back, 1 base at V and 2 bases at J, with 10 bases in the middle. The CDR3 has 14 amino acids. The CDR3 DNA reads TGTGCCAGAAGCTTGTTGGCTGGGCCCTACGAGCAGTACTTC. This translates into CARSLLAGPYEQYF.

This rearrangement joins TRBV6-1 to TRBJ2-3; D is perhaps TRBD2 (5 bases). The germline CDR1 and CDR2 sequences are MNHNS and SASEGT. The ends were cut back, 6 bases at V and 5 bases at J, with 9 bases in the middle. The CDR3 has 12 residues. CDR3 sequence reads: CASRLDVDTQYF. The CDR3 DNA sequence: TGTGCCAGCAGACTAGACGTAGATACGCAGTATTTT.

The V gene is TRBV9, the J gene TRBJ2-3; TRBD2 might be the D (5 bases). The CDR3 totals 16 residues. Germline V gene lookup returns CDR1 SGDLS and CDR2 YYNGEE. The V end was cut by 3 bases, the J end by 11 bases, with 25 bases between. For the CDR3, the DNA is TGTGCCAGCAGCGACGGGGTTCAAAGTACCGTGCGAATGCAGTATTTT. Protein sequence: CASSDGVQSTVRMQYF.

The chain carries TRBV6-6 and TRBJ1-3; D perhaps matches TRBD1 (5 bases). The CDR3 runs to 13 residues. Trimming took 2 bases from V and 4 from J, leaving 6 bases between them. Per germline, CDR1 MNHNY and CDR2 SVGAGI (reference sequence). CDR3 residues: CASSYGAGNTIYF. The CDR3 DNA follows: TGTGCCAGCAGTTACGGGGCCGGAAACACCATATATTTT.

This sequence joins TRBV30 and TRBJ1-1; 9 nucleotides match TRBD1. CDR3 size: 15 residues. CDR1 and CDR2 from the germline V gene are GTSNPN and SVGIG (reference sequence). V was clipped by 3 bases and J by 4 bases; unmatched bases: 9. The CDR3 loop is CAWSGFDRGGTEAFF. The CDR3 DNA reads TGTGCCTGGAGCGGATTTGACAGGGGGGGCACTGAAGCTTTCTTT.

This chain connects TRBV5-6 to TRBJ2-3, with 9 bases aligning to TRBD2. The V segment lost 4 bases and the J segment 2 bases; nucleotides outside the gene matches: 11. CDR3 length: 17 amino acids. CDR1 is SGHDT and CDR2 is YYEEEE in the germline V gene. CDR3 in amino acids: CASSPGLAPGYTDTQYF. CDR3 nucleotides: TGTGCCAGCAGCCCGGGACTAGCTCCAGGCTACACAGATACGCAGTATTTT.

This chain links TRBV7-2 with TRBJ1-5, with 8 bases fitting TRBD1. The CDR3 covers 15 residues. Germline V CDR1 and CDR2: SGHTA, FQGNSA. The V and J ends lost 4 bases and 2 bases, in that order; junction bases with no gene match: 4. For the CDR3, the DNA is TGTGCCAGCAGCTCGGACAGGGCTGGCAATCAGCCCCAGCATTTT. Protein product: CASSSDRAGNQPQHF.

The rearrangement joins TRBV30 to TRBJ1-3, with D unclear. This CDR3 region has 15 residues. Germline V gene lookup returns CDR1 GTSNPN and CDR2 SVGIG (reference sequence). V dropped 0 bases and J dropped 0 bases, with 9 bases sitting between them. CDR3 region: CAWSVGQRSGNTIYF. CDR3 DNA: TGTGCCTGGAGTGTTGGGCAACGCTCTGGAAACACCATATATTTT.

The rearrangement links TRBV28 to TRBJ1-1; D is perhaps TRBD1 (6 bases). Deletions cut 4 bases from V and 1 base from J, with 13 bases between. CDR1 MDHEN and CDR2 SYDVKM come from the germline V gene. This CDR3 spans 15 amino acids. The CDR3 bases are TGTGCCAGCAGTTCTGCGGGGGCCGAGAACACTGAAGCTTTCTTT. It is translated as CASSSAGAENTEAFF.

The chain has TRBV7-2 and TRBJ2-7; possible D gene TRBD2, 7 bases. Between the trimmed V and J ends, which lost 2 bases and 7 bases, there was a span of 27 bases. Germline CDR1 SGHTA, CDR2 FQGNSA. The CDR3 has 18 residues. The CDR3 DNA reads TGTGCCAGCAGCTTACGGTCGCGCGGGACAACGTACGGGAGGGAGCAGTACTTC. This gives the protein CASSLRSRGTTYGREQYF.

V and J are TRBV7-2 and TRBJ2-3, with 12 bases matching TRBD1. Losses at the gene ends were 3 bases for V and 6 bases for J; bases not matched to a gene: 7. The CDR3 loop spans 16 amino acids. From germline, CDR1 is SGHTA and CDR2 FQGNSA. In DNA form, the CDR3 reads TGTGCCAGCAGCTTGCTCGGGACAGGGGGCAGGGATACGCAGTATTTT. It codes for CASSLLGTGGRDTQYF. The variable domain in full, completed from reference TRBV7-2 and TRBJ2-3, reads GAGVSQSPSNKVTEKGKDVELRCDPISGHTALYWYRQSLGQGLEFLIYFQGNSAPDKSGLPSDRFSAERTGGSVSTLTIQRTQQEDSAVYLCASSLLGTGGRDTQYFGPGTRLTVL.

The chain is built from TRBV19 and TRBJ1-2; D gene unclear. V was cut by 7 bases and J by 1 base, with 7 bases left in between. This CDR3 has 12 residues. CDR1 LNHDA and CDR2 SQIVND come from the germline V gene (reference sequence). CDR3 in amino acids: CASMRGNYGYTF. The CDR3 DNA is TGTGCCAGTATGCGGGGTAACTATGGCTACACCTTC.

The J gene is TRBJ2-3, the V gene TRBV5-1; the match to TRBD2 covers 10 bases. Looked up from germline, CDR1 is SGHRS and CDR2 is YFSETQ. J gave up 2 bases and V 4 bases, and 10 bases lay outside the gene matches. The CDR3 contains 17 residues. The CDR3 nucleotides read TGCGCCAGCAGCCCGATAGCGGGAGGACTGGTCACAGATACGCAGTATTTT. Residues: CASSPIAGGLVTDTQYF.

The chain couples TRBV7-9 to TRBJ2-5; 7 nucleotides align to TRBD1. With 8 bases clipped from V and 2 bases from J, the junction kept 11 bases outside the gene matches. This CDR3 has 15 residues. Germline V gene sequence: CDR1 SEHNR, CDR2 FQNEAQ (reference sequence). CDR3 DNA: TGTGCCAGCCGACCTCCGGGACAGCCTCAAGAGACCCAGTACTTC. The encoded protein is CASRPPGQPQETQYF.

The V and J genes are TRBV27 and TRBJ1-2; TRBD1 is a possible D gene (5 bases). CDR1 MNHEY and CDR2 SMNVEV come from the germline V gene (reference sequence). The CDR3 runs to 14 residues. Deletions cut 6 bases from V and 7 bases from J, with 18 bases between. The CDR3 is CASSTVGATGGYTF. The CDR3, as DNA: TGTGCCAGCAGCACCGTTGGGGCGACGGGTGGCTACACCTTC.

The gene calls are TRBV7-2 and TRBJ1-2; D is undetermined. This CDR3 contains 13 residues. V gave up 5 bases and J gave up 4 bases, with 11 bases separating them. Looked up from germline, CDR1 is SGHTA and CDR2 is FQGNSA. CDR3 sequence reads: CASSAAEAYGYTF. Here the CDR3 DNA reads TGTGCCAGCAGCGCGGCGGAGGCCTATGGCTACACCTTC.

The CDR3 DNA reads TGTGCCTGGAGAGCGGGAGGCTACACCTTC. Its protein product is CAWRAGGYTF. The chain uses TRBV30 and TRBJ1-2, with D uncertain. The germline CDR1 and CDR2 sequences are GTSNPN and SVGIG (reference sequence). The CDR3 has 10 amino acids. The germline V and J ends were trimmed by 3 bases and 8 bases, with 7 bases remaining between them.

The chain joins TRBV27 to TRBJ2-2, with 8 bases that match TRBD1. The V gene's germline CDR1 is MNHEY and CDR2 SMNVEV (reference sequence). The CDR3 runs 15 residues. V shed 4 bases, J shed 7 bases, and the junction held 8 bases outside the gene matches. CDR3 sequence: CASSSWTGRGGELFF. DNA for the CDR3: TGTGCCAGCAGTTCGTGGACAGGGCGAGGCGGGGAGCTGTTTTTT.

The rearrangement joins TRBV7-9 to TRBJ2-2, with a possible D match to TRBD1 (5 bases). Looked up from germline, CDR1 is SEHNR and CDR2 is FQNEAQ (reference sequence). The CDR3 spans 15 residues. Trimming shortened V by 2 bases and J by 0 bases, and 7 bases separated the two germline ends. The CDR3 region is CASSLRTTNTGELFF. The CDR3 coding sequence is TGTGCCAGCAGCTTAAGGACAACGAACACCGGGGAGCTGTTTTTT.